This TCR beta chain is from a study of neurological immune-mediated disorders. Study observations and caveats: The greatest degree of TCR clonal expansion was observed in HTLV-1-associated myelopathy, with the lowest in multiple sclerosis, below that of healthy controls.

The time point is: longitudinal time-point 3. Unsorted libraries came from 2 million PBMCs stored at -80 °C. This clonotype was picked up many times. Its specificity is unknown. Deletions cut 5 bases from V and 1 base from J, with 12 bases between. This CDR3 comprises 14 residues. Germline CDR1 is SGHRS and CDR2 is YFSETQ. Each TCR transcript was tagged with a 10-nucleotide random UMI during 5'RACE. Sequencing runs each generated in excess of 180 million TCR-beta sequences derived from 15-18 subjects. Using its own MiXCR run on the 5' RACE reads, TCRdb lists one record per CDR3 protein. The sample consists of around 100,000 distinct CDR3 sequences, 10% to 12% of them appearing once.

This clonotype was obtained from a female donor with HTLV-1-associated myelopathy (HAM/TSP). The genes are TRBV5-1 and TRBJ1-1, with a possible D match to TRBD1 (5 bases). Sequencing input: PBMCs. The CDR3 DNA reads TGCGCCAGCAGGGAACAGGTAACGAACACTGAAGCTTTCTTT. Translated: CASREQVTNTEAFF.